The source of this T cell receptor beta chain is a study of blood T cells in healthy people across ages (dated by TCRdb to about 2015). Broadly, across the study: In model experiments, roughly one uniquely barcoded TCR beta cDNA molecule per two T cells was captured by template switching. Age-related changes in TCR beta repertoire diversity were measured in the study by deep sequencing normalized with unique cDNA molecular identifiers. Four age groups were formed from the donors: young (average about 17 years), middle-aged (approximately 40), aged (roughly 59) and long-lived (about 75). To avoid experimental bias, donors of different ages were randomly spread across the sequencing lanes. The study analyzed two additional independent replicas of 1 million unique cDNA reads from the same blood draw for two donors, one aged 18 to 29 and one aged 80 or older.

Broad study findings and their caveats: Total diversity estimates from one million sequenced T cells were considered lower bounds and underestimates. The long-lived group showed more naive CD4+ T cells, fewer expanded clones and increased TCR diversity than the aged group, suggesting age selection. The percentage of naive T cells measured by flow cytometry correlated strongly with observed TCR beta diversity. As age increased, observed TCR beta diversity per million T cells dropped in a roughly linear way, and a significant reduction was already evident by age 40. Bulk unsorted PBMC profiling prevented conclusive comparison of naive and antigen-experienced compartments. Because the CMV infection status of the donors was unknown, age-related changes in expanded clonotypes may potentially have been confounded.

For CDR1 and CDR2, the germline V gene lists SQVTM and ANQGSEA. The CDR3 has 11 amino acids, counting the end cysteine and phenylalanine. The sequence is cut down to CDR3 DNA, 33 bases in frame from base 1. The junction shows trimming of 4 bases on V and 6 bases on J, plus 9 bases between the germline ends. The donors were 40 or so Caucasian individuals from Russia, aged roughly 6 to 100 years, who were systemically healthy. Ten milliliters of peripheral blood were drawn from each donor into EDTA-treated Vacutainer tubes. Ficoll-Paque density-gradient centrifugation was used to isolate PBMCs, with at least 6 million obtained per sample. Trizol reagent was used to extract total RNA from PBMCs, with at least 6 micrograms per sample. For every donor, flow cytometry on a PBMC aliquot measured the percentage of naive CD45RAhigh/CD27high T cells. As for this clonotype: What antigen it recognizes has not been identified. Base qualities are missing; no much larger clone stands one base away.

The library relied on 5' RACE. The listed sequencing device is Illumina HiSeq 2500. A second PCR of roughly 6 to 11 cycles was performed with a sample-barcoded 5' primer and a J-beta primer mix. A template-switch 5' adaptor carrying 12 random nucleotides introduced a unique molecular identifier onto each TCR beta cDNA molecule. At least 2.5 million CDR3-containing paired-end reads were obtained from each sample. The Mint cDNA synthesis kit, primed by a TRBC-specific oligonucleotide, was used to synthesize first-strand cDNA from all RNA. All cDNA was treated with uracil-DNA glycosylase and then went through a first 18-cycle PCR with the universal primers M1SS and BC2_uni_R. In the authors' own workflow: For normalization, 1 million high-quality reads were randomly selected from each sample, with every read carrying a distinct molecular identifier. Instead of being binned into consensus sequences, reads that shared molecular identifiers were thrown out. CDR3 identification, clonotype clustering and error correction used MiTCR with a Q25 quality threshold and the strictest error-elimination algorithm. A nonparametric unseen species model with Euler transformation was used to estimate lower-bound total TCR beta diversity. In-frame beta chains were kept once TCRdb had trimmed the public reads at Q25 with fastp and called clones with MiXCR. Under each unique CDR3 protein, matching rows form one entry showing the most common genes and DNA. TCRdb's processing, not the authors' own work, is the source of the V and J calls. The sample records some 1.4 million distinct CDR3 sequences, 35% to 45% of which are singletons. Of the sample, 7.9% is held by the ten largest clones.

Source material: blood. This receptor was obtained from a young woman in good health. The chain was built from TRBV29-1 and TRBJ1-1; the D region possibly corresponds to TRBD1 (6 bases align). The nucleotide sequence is TGCAGCGTTGGTCGGGGGCCTGAAGCTTTCTTT. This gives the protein CSVGRGPEAFF.